Sequencing of this TCR beta chain was carried out in a study of T cells in Graves' hyperthyroidism and ophthalmopathy. Study-level results: Ophthalmopathy was model-predicted a median approximately six months pre-onset. Blood held most thyroid clonotypes expanded above 0.001 frequency.

There were TCR beta CDR3 regions amplified from RNA transcripts. In the first-round RT-PCR of the TCR CDR3, the HTBI primer set was used. Using its own MiXCR run on the multiplex PCR reads, TCRdb lists one record per CDR3 protein. The sample comprises over 650,000 distinct CDR3 sequences, around 15% of which are singletons, and approximately 8.4% rests with the top ten. Criteria for exclusion of patients were uncontrolled infection, other autoimmune disease, pregnancy or lactation. It was approximately 9.4 ml of fresh peripheral blood that supplied the PBMCs. A remark on this clonotype: The target antigen is unknown.

The TCR comes from a man aged 18 to 35 with Graves' hyperthyroidism. Material: blood.

The CDR3: CASSFLDTWGLYYGYTF. CDR3 sequence (DNA): TGTGCCAGCAGTTTCCTGGACACCTGGGGCTTATACTATGGCTACACCTTC. This chain joins TRBV28 and TRBJ1-2; possibly TRBD1 for D (5 bases). The CDR3 runs 17 residues. V lost 3 bases and J lost 3, with 20 bases in between. The germline gives CDR1 MDHEN, CDR2 SYDVKM.